The 25 T cell receptor beta chains given below trace back to one sample, sequenced in a study of cytomegalovirus exposure and HLA in healthy donors. Primers for the PCR totalled 60 Vbeta and 13 Jbeta. TCRdb's copy holds only in-frame clones and misses some; the assay was immunoSEQ multiplex PCR. The sample includes some 190,000 clones, over 70% seen only once; the top ten take over 1.5%. What was sequenced was PBMCs. These receptor sequences come from a man aged 40-50 years in good health and CMV-seropositive.

This clone showed up just once. The chain has TRBV28 and TRBJ1-2; D is undetermined. The V and J ends lost 6 bases and 4 bases respectively, with 9 bases between them. The CDR3 has 12 residues. The germline gives CDR1 MDHEN, CDR2 SYDVKM. CDR3 coding DNA: TGTGCCAGCAGCCCGCGGCTCTATGGCTACACCTTC. Translating gives CASSPRLYGYTF.

This sequence joins TRBV28 and TRBJ1-2; 9 bases are a match to TRBD1. V lost 3 bases and J lost 5; bases outside the gene matches: 7. In germline, CDR1 is MDHEN, CDR2 SYDVKM. The CDR3 has 15 amino acids. The CDR3 here is CASSFRRDRVYGYTF. The CDR3 DNA reads TGTGCCAGCAGTTTCCGCCGGGACAGGGTTTATGGCTACACCTTC.

The V call is TRBV6-4, the J call TRBJ1-1; no reliable D call. Germline-derived CDR1 and CDR2 are MRHNA and SNTAGT. V was clipped by 7 bases and J by 7 bases, with 16 bases between them. The CDR3 is 13 amino acids. As DNA, the CDR3 is TGTGCCAGCAATTTATCCCGGGTAGGTGAAGCTTTCTTT. As protein: CASNLSRVGEAFF.

The rearrangement joins TRBV19 to TRBJ2-5; tentative D call: TRBD1 (6 bases). The J call may be incorrect, as the DNA end agrees better with TRBJ2-7. CDR1 and CDR2 (germline): LNHDA, SQIVND (reference sequence). This CDR3 is 13 amino acids long. The CDR3 sequence is CASSRGPNYEQYF. The CDR3 bases are TGTGCCAGTAGTAGGGGGCCAAACTACGAGCAGTACTTC.

Of note for this clone: This sample includes further DNA sequences coding for the same CDR3. The V call is TRBV20-1, the J call TRBJ2-7, with a weak D call TRBD1 (6 bases). This CDR3 comprises 11 residues. Trimming took 5 bases from V and 2 from J, leaving 7 bases between them. Germline V gene data show CDR1 as DFQATT and CDR2 as SNEGSKA (reference sequence). The CDR3 bases are TGCAGTGCTGGGGACACCTACGAGCAGTACTTC. Translation: CSAGDTYEQYF.

This clone has only one observation. The chain recombines TRBV5-1 with TRBJ2-5; weak D call: TRBD1 (6 bases). CDR3 length equals 13 residues. CDR1 and CDR2 from the germline V gene are SGHRS and YFSETQ. Trimming left V 4 bases short and J 4 bases short, with 11 bases between. In nucleotides, the CDR3 is TGCGCCAGCAGCGCACAGGGTGGAGAGACCCAGTACTTC. Residues: CASSAQGGETQYF.

This clone was seen only once. This chain connects TRBV5-1 to TRBJ2-5, with TRBD1 matching over 7 bases. The DNA end is a closer match to TRBJ2-7, so the J assignment may be wrong. The CDR3 consists of 13 residues. The germline V gene has CDR1 SGHRS and CDR2 YFSETQ. CDR3: CASRQGSIYEQYF. CDR3 DNA sequence: TGCGCCAGTAGACAGGGATCTATCTACGAGCAGTACTTC.

V is TRBV7-8 and J is TRBJ2-1, with 9 bases identical to TRBD2. The CDR3 spans 14 residues. Germline trimming cut 2 bases from V and 9 bases from J; bases unmatched to any gene: 5. Looked up from germline, CDR1 is SGHVS and CDR2 is FQNEAQ. The CDR3 region has the DNA TGTGCCAGCAGCTTACTAGCGGGATTAGGTGAGCAGTTCTTC. Protein product: CASSLLAGLGEQFF.

This clone was observed a handful of times. The J gene is TRBJ1-4, the V gene TRBV7-2; 8 bases align to TRBD1. The V segment lost 4 bases and the J segment 3 bases; nucleotides outside the gene matches: 4. The germline V gene has CDR1 SGHTA and CDR2 FQGNSA. The CDR3 length is 15 residues. The CDR3: CASSSQGAANEKLFF. Written as DNA, the CDR3 is TGTGCCAGCAGCTCCCAGGGGGCTGCTAATGAAAAACTGTTTTTT.

The V and J genes are TRBV6-5 and TRBJ2-5, with TRBD2 as a possible D gene (7 bases). Per the germline V gene, CDR1 is MNHEY and CDR2 is SVGAGI. The germline V and J ends were trimmed by 7 bases and 1 base, with 13 bases remaining between them. The CDR3 extends over 14 amino acids. CDR3 loop: CASMGGARQETQYF. The CDR3 coding sequence is TGTGCCAGCATGGGGGGGGCCCGCCAAGAGACCCAGTACTTC.

The rearrangement uses TRBV11-1 and TRBJ2-1; TRBD1 matches at 8 bases. Unmatched junction bases numbered 7, after V lost 5 bases and J lost 1 base. CDR1 SGHAT and CDR2 FQDESV come from the germline V gene (reference sequence). The CDR3 length is 16 residues. This chain's CDR3 is CASSPWTGLSYNEQFF. The CDR3, as DNA: TGTGCCAGCAGCCCTTGGACAGGGCTTTCCTACAATGAGCAGTTCTTC.

The V call is TRBV4-3, the J call TRBJ2-7; TRBD1 matches 8 bases. Per germline, CDR1 LGHNA and CDR2 YSLEER. J was trimmed by 4 bases and V by 0 bases; bases with no gene match: 8. The CDR3 totals 16 residues. CDR3 DNA sequence: TGCGCCAGCAGCCAAGATCTTGCAGGGGGCAGGTACGAGCAGTACTTC. The encoded protein is CASSQDLAGGRYEQYF.

The chain has TRBV2 and TRBJ1-2, with TRBD1 as a possible D gene (6 bases). Trimming removed 6 bases from V and 2 bases from J, with 10 bases in between. CDR1 is SNHLY, CDR2 FYNNEI, per germline. The CDR3 spans 13 residues. CDR3 in DNA: TGTGCCAGCAGAGTGGACAGAAACTATGGCTACACCTTC. Protein sequence: CASRVDRNYGYTF.

The J gene is TRBJ2-1, the V gene TRBV5-4; perhaps TRBD2 as D (5 bases). The V gene's germline CDR1 is SGHNT and CDR2 YYREEE (reference sequence). The CDR3 totals 16 residues. The V end lost 0 bases, the J end lost 2 bases, and 12 bases lay between the germline ends. The CDR3 loop reads CASSLVRGLAYNEQFF. CDR3 in DNA: TGTGCCAGCAGCTTGGTACGAGGGCTCGCCTACAATGAGCAGTTCTTC.

The chain uses TRBV7-6 and TRBJ1-3; 9 nucleotides match TRBD1. Germline CDR1 is SGHVS and CDR2 is FNYEAQ. The CDR3 totals 15 residues. J lost 4 bases, V lost 5 bases, and 6 bases had no gene match. The CDR3 loop reads CASSRTGDPGNTIYF. In DNA, the CDR3 is TGTGCCAGCAGCCGGACAGGGGACCCCGGAAACACCATATATTTT.

The chain couples TRBV19 to TRBJ1-4; 7 nucleotides match TRBD1. V shed 6 bases, J shed 0 bases, and the junction held 19 bases outside the gene matches. Per the germline V gene, CDR1 is LNHDA and CDR2 is SQIVND (reference sequence). The CDR3 consists of 20 residues. CDR3 amino acids: CASRVQGTGLGPATNEKLFF. CDR3 nucleotides: TGTGCCAGTAGGGTACAGGGGACGGGGCTTGGCCCTGCAACTAATGAAAAACTGTTTTTT. Using reference TRBV19 and TRBJ1-4 for the parts outside the CDR3, the full variable domain is DGGITQSPKYLFRKEGQNVTLSCEQNLNHDAMYWYRQDPGQGLRLIYYSQIVNDFQKGDIAEGYSVSREKKESFPLTVTSAQKNPTAFYLCASRVQGTGLGPATNEKLFFGSGTQLSVL.

In this sample, this clone turned up once. The CDR3 DNA reads as TGTGCCAGCAGTTACTCTTGGCAGGGTAATCAGCCCCAGCATTTT. Translation gives CASSYSWQGNQPQHF. The V gene is TRBV6-5, the J gene TRBJ1-5, with D tentatively TRBD1 (5 bases). This CDR3 is 15 amino acids long. Looked up from germline, CDR1 is MNHEY and CDR2 is SVGAGI. V was pared by 0 bases and J by 4 bases, with 10 bases between.

V and J are TRBV6-1 and TRBJ1-1; TRBD1 matches 10 bases. Germline V gives CDR1 MNHNS, CDR2 SASEGT. Trimming cost V 4 bases and J 0 bases; bases outside gene matches: 2. The CDR3 extends over 15 amino acids. In DNA form, the CDR3 reads TGTGCCAGCAGTGCGGGACAGGGGCTGAACACTGAAGCTTTCTTT. Amino acids: CASSAGQGLNTEAFF.

V gene TRBV27 combines with J gene TRBJ2-4; the match to TRBD1 covers 7 bases. J lost 12 bases, V lost 3 bases, and 8 bases had no gene match. The CDR3 is 13 amino acids. CDR1 is MNHEY and CDR2 is SMNVEV in the germline V gene (reference sequence). The CDR3 nucleotides are TGTGCCAGCAGTTTCCGACAGGGACCAAGTCAGTACTTC. Amino acids: CASSFRQGPSQYF.

The V gene is TRBV5-1, the J gene TRBJ1-1, with D uncertain. Germline CDR1 SGHRS, CDR2 YFSETQ. The CDR3 totals 15 residues. Trimming stripped 4 bases from V and 0 bases from J, with 13 bases between. CDR3 protein: CASSRGGMMNTEAFF. As DNA, the CDR3 is TGCGCCAGCAGCCGGGGAGGAATGATGAACACTGAAGCTTTCTTT.

The chain combines TRBV6-5 with TRBJ2-7; 8 bases match TRBD2. This CDR3 is 14 amino acids long. V gave up 6 bases and J gave up 4 bases; unmatched junction bases: 8. Germline lookup yields CDR1 MNHEY and CDR2 SVGAGI. CDR3 in DNA: TGTGCCAGCAGCCCGAGCGGGAGTGGTTACGAGCAGTACTTC. It encodes CASSPSGSGYEQYF.

V gene TRBV5-6 combines with J gene TRBJ2-1; D possibly corresponds to TRBD1 (6 bases). Trimming took off 0 bases at V and 9 bases at J, with 10 bases between the two ends. The CDR3 runs to 13 residues. The germline V gene has CDR1 SGHDT and CDR2 YYEEEE. The CDR3 loop is CASSLGGGAEQFF. The CDR3 DNA sequence: TGTGCCAGCAGCTTGGGTGGGGGCGCTGAGCAGTTCTTC.

This clone has a handful of counts. The chain employs TRBV6-5 and TRBJ2-1; possible D gene TRBD2, 5 bases. CDR3 length: 16 amino acids. The V and J ends lost 2 bases and 2 bases respectively, with 13 bases between them. Germline V gives CDR1 MNHEY, CDR2 SVGAGI. CDR3 DNA: TGTGCCAGCAGTTACAGGACTCTAGACCCCTACAATGAGCAGTTCTTC. This translates into CASSYRTLDPYNEQFF.

The rearrangement uses TRBV11-2 and TRBJ1-1; 9 bases are shared with TRBD1. With 8 bases clipped from V and 0 bases from J, the junction kept 4 bases outside the gene matches. This CDR3 spans 14 amino acids. Germline CDR1 SGHAT, CDR2 FQNNGV. The DNA for the CDR3 is TGTGCCAGCCGACAGGGGGACCTGAACACTGAAGCTTTCTTT. Residues: CASRQGDLNTEAFF.

This clone was observed a handful of times. The chain carries TRBV28 and TRBJ2-1; D remains ambiguous. The CDR3 length is 15 residues. The germline CDR1 and CDR2 sequences are MDHEN and SYDVKM. V was cut by 7 bases and J by 1 base, with 14 bases left in between. The CDR3 sequence is CASTSLAVSYNEQFF. In nucleotides, the CDR3 is TGTGCCAGCACTTCCTTGGCGGTTTCCTACAATGAGCAGTTCTTC.